These 20 T cell receptor beta chains share one sample of origin, sequenced in a study of blood T cell repertoires in COVID-19 (dated by TCRdb to the early 2020s). Library generation was performed with the immunoSEQ multiplex PCR assay. TCRdb holds this immuneACCESS table with in-frame rearrangements only. Some clones are missing; in checked studies, unresolved V genes explain under half, and the rest has no known cause. This sample is represented by 150,000 to 200,000 clones; nearly 80% of them were singletons. The ten largest clones represent over 13% of the sample. The sample consisted of PBMCs or T cells enriched from blood (not recorded which). Source of these receptors: a man in his 60s who had been exposed to COVID-19.

The rearrangement uses TRBV27 and TRBJ1-2, with TRBD1 identical over 7 bases. The CDR3 contains 14 residues. The junction had 8 bases not matched to a gene; V was cut back by 5 bases and J by 5 bases. Germline-derived CDR1 and CDR2 are MNHEY and SMNVEV (reference sequence). The CDR3 loop is CASSPHGQVYGYTF. CDR3 nucleotides: TGTGCCAGCAGTCCCCACGGACAGGTGTATGGCTACACCTTC.

Points on this clone: The sample contains more than one DNA sequence encoding this CDR3. The V gene is TRBV30, the J gene TRBJ1-1; D is possibly TRBD1 (6 bases). CDR1 GTSNPN and CDR2 SVGIG come from the germline V gene (reference sequence). This CDR3 has 12 amino acids. V lost 0 bases to trimming and J lost 11 bases, with 13 bases between them. The CDR3 nucleotides read TGTGCCTGGAGTGTACCAGGGGTTAGGGCTTTCTTT. Amino acid sequence: CAWSVPGVRAFF.

This sequence joins TRBV30 and TRBJ1-2; 12 bases match TRBD1. Germline V gene data show CDR1 as GTSNPN and CDR2 as SVGIG (reference sequence). The CDR3 runs 13 residues. The trim removed 3 bases at V and 6 bases at J, leaving 2 bases unmatched. The CDR3 DNA sequence: TGTGCCTGGAGCGGGACAGGGGGCCATGGCTACACCTTC. It encodes CAWSGTGGHGYTF.

The chain is built from TRBV2 and TRBJ1-1; 9 bases are a match to TRBD1. After removal of 7 bases from V and 10 bases from J, the junction contained 7 bases not matched to a gene. Germline V gene sequence: CDR1 SNHLY, CDR2 FYNNEI. The CDR3 is 12 residues long. In DNA form, the CDR3 reads TGTGCCAGCACCCAGGTGGACAGGGGAGCTTTCTTT. It encodes CASTQVDRGAFF.

The rearrangement links TRBV20-1 to TRBJ2-7, with D possibly matching TRBD1 (6 bases). Germline V lookup: CDR1 DFQATT, CDR2 SNEGSKA (reference sequence). The CDR3 has 17 amino acids. V shed 3 bases and J shed 3 bases, with 24 bases lying between them. The CDR3, as DNA: TGCAGTGCTAGTGTTCCTCCGTCTGGGGGCCAAGACTACGAGCAGTACTTC. This sequence encodes CSASVPPSGGQDYEQYF.

The gene calls are TRBV6-5 and TRBJ2-5; no definite D call. This CDR3 has 13 amino acids. V lost 7 bases, J lost 7 bases, and 16 bases lay in between. Germline V gives CDR1 MNHEY, CDR2 SVGAGI. This chain's CDR3 is CASMETAERTQYF. In DNA form, the CDR3 reads TGTGCCAGCATGGAGACGGCGGAGCGGACCCAGTACTTC.

The chain has TRBV19 and TRBJ1-2, with D hard to call. V gave up 0 bases and J gave up 2 bases, with 10 bases separating them. Germline CDR1 is LNHDA and CDR2 is SQIVND (reference sequence). The CDR3 runs to 15 residues. For the CDR3, the DNA is TGTGCCAGTAGTATAGATCAGGTCACCAACTATGGCTACACCTTC. It specifies CASSIDQVTNYGYTF.

The rearrangement joins TRBV19 to TRBJ2-7; 9 nucleotides align to TRBD1. The CDR3 has 14 residues. Germline trimming cut 6 bases from V and 2 bases from J; bases unmatched to any gene: 5. CDR1 is LNHDA, CDR2 SQIVND, per germline (reference sequence). CDR3 sequence reads: CASSGQGSTYEQYF. The CDR3 region has the DNA TGTGCCAGTAGCGGACAGGGGTCAACCTACGAGCAGTACTTC.

V is TRBV7-7 and J is TRBJ2-2; the D is unclear. CDR1 and CDR2 from the germline V gene are SSHAT and FNYEAQ (reference sequence). Trimming left V 4 bases short and J 6 bases short, with 6 bases between. This CDR3 is 12 amino acids long. The CDR3 sequence is CASSSLSGELFF. CDR3 DNA sequence: TGTGCCAGCAGCTCCCTGTCCGGGGAGCTGTTTTTT.

Only one count was recorded for this clone. The CDR3: CSVARQGYTEAFF. The CDR3 DNA reads TGCAGCGTTGCTCGCCAGGGGTACACTGAAGCTTTCTTT. V usage is TRBV29-1 and J usage is TRBJ1-1, with a weak D call TRBD1 (6 bases). The germline CDR1 and CDR2 sequences are SQVTM and ANQGSEA. The germline V and J ends were trimmed by 4 bases and 3 bases, with 12 bases remaining between them. This CDR3 has 13 amino acids. Using reference TRBV29-1 and TRBJ1-1 for the parts outside the CDR3, the full variable domain is SAVISQKPSRDICQRGTSLTIQCQVDSQVTMMFWYRQQPGQSLTLIATANQGSEATYESGFVIDKFPISRPNLTFSTLTVSNMSPEDSSIYLCSVARQGYTEAFFGQGTRLTVV.

This clone was observed at least ten times. V gene TRBV10-1 combines with J gene TRBJ2-7; perhaps TRBD2 as D (5 bases). Trimming took off 5 bases at V and 6 bases at J, with 20 bases between the two ends. This CDR3 comprises 15 residues. The germline CDR1 and CDR2 sequences are WNHNN and SYGVQD (reference sequence). Here the CDR3 reads CASSPLSRGLGEQYF. In DNA, the CDR3 is TGCGCCAGCAGTCCTTTGAGTCGCGGGTTGGGCGAGCAGTACTTC.

In this sample, this clone turned up once. The chain employs TRBV29-1 and TRBJ2-6; TRBD1 aligns across 11 bases. V dropped 8 bases and J dropped 0; count of bases not matched to a gene: 9. CDR1 and CDR2 (germline): SQVTM, ANQGSEA. This CDR3 is 17 amino acids long. Here the CDR3 reads CSTLGQGDPSGANVLTF. As DNA, the CDR3 is TGCAGCACCCTGGGACAGGGGGATCCCTCTGGGGCCAACGTCCTGACTTTC.

The chain couples TRBV13 to TRBJ2-4; maybe TRBD2 (7 bases). The CDR3 spans 15 residues. Trimming removed 3 bases at V and 1 base at J, with 10 bases between. Per the germline V gene, CDR1 is PRHDT and CDR2 is FYEKMQ (reference sequence). This chain's CDR3 is CASSLAGAAKNIQYF. CDR3 DNA: TGTGCCAGCAGCTTGGCGGGGGCTGCCAAAAACATTCAGTACTTC.

The CDR3 protein is CASRPGRGSYNEQFF. Written as DNA, the CDR3 is TGTGCCAGCAGGCCGGGGCGGGGCTCCTACAATGAGCAGTTCTTC. V is TRBV2 and J is TRBJ2-1; D might be TRBD2 (6 bases). The CDR3 has 15 amino acids. V was pared by 6 bases and J by 0 bases, with 12 bases between. The germline V gene encodes CDR1 SNHLY and CDR2 FYNNEI.

The chain has TRBV27 and TRBJ2-1; D is possibly TRBD1 (6 bases). The CDR3 has 15 residues. The V end was cut by 4 bases, the J end by 4 bases, with 14 bases between. Germline V CDR1 and CDR2: MNHEY, SMNVEV (reference sequence). CDR3 in amino acids: CASSSAGVTYNEQFF. In DNA form, the CDR3 reads TGTGCCAGCAGTTCGGCAGGGGTAACTTACAATGAGCAGTTCTTC.

DNA for the CDR3: TGTGCCAGCAGCCCCCTGGACAGGGTCGGCAACACCGGGGAGCTGTTTTTT. Translation gives CASSPLDRVGNTGELFF. The chain carries TRBV14 and TRBJ2-2; TRBD1 agrees at 8 bases. The CDR3 sequence is 17 residues long. The germline gives CDR1 SGHDN, CDR2 FVKESK. V was pared by 4 bases and J by 2 bases, with 9 bases of the junction left unmatched.

V is TRBV29-1 and J is TRBJ2-1, with 7 bases lining up with TRBD2. The CDR3 extends over 15 amino acids. V gave up 5 bases and J gave up 2 bases; unmatched junction bases: 9. The V gene's germline CDR1 is SQVTM and CDR2 ANQGSEA. The CDR3 sequence is CSVQGPSGAYNEQFF. The CDR3 region has the DNA TGCAGCGTTCAAGGGCCTAGCGGAGCCTACAATGAGCAGTTCTTC.

This rearrangement joins TRBV7-6 to TRBJ2-3; 12 bases line up with TRBD2. This CDR3 contains 17 residues. The J segment lost 4 bases and the V segment lost 5 bases, leaving 10 bases of the junction unmatched. CDR1 and CDR2 (germline): SGHVS, FNYEAQ. CDR3 loop: CASSLQTSGSTADTQYF. The DNA for the CDR3 is TGTGCCAGCAGCCTCCAGACTAGCGGGAGTACCGCAGATACGCAGTATTTT.

The chain has TRBV24-1 and TRBJ2-1; D is unresolved. Trimming took 5 bases from V and 2 from J, leaving 6 bases between them. This CDR3 has 13 amino acids. Germline-derived CDR1 and CDR2 are KGHDR and SFDVKD. The CDR3 coding sequence is TGTGCCACCAGTGGTGTTACCTACAATGAGCAGTTCTTC. Translation gives CATSGVTYNEQFF.

The chain couples TRBV5-1 to TRBJ1-2; 10 bases align to TRBD1. This CDR3 is built from 13 residues. The germline CDR1 and CDR2 sequences are SGHRS and YFSETQ. J lost 8 bases, V lost 2 bases, and 3 bases had no gene match. CDR3 DNA sequence: TGCGCCAGCAGCTTAGGGACAGGGGAAGGCTACACCTTC. Translated, it gives CASSLGTGEGYTF.